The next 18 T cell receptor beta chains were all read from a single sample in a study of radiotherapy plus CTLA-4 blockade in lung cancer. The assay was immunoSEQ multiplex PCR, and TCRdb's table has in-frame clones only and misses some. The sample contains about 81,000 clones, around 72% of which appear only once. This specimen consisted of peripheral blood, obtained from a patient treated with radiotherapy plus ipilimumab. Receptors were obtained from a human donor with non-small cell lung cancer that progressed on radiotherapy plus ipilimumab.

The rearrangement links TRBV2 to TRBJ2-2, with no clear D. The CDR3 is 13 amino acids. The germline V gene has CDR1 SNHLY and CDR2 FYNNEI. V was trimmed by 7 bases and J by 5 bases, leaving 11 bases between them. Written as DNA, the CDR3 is TGTGCCAGCACCCTGGACGTGACCGGGGAGCTGTTTTTT. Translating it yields CASTLDVTGELFF.

The CDR3 nucleotides are TGTGCCAGCTCTCCGACAGCAGCTAACTATGGCTACACCTTC. This encodes CASSPTAANYGYTF. This chain connects TRBV18 to TRBJ1-2; a weak D match, TRBD1 (5 bases). V was clipped by 6 bases and J by 0 bases, with 11 bases between them. The germline V gene encodes CDR1 KGHSH and CDR2 LQKENI. The CDR3 spans 14 residues.

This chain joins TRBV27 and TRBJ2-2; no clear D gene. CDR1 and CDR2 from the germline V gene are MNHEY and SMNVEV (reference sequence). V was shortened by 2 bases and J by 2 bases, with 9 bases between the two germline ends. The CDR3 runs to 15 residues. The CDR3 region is CASSLAASNTGELFF. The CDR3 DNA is TGTGCCAGCAGTTTAGCCGCTTCCAACACCGGGGAGCTGTTTTTT.

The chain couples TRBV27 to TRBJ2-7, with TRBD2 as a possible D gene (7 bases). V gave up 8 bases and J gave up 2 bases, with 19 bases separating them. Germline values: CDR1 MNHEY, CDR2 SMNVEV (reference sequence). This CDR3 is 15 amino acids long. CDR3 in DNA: TGTGCCAGCGCCAAAGCGGGATACAGGGCCTACGAGCAGTACTTC. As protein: CASAKAGYRAYEQYF.

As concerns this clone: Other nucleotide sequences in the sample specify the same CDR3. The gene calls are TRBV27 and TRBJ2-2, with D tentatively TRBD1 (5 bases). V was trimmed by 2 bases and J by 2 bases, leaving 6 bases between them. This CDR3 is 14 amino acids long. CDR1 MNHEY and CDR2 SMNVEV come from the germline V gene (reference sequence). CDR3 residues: CASSLQGNTGELFF. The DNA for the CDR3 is TGTGCCAGCAGTTTACAGGGAAACACCGGGGAGCTGTTTTTT.

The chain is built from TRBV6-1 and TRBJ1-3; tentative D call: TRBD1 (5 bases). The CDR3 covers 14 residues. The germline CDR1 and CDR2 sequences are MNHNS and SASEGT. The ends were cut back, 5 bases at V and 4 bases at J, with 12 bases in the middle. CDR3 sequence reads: CASSTGLEGNTIYF. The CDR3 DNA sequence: TGTGCCAGCAGTACGGGACTCGAAGGAAACACCATATATTTT.

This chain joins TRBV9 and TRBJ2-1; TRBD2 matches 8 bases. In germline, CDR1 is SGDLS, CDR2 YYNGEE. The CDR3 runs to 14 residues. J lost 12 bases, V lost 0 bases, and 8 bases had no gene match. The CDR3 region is CASSVADSGGRQFF. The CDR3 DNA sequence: TGTGCCAGCAGCGTAGCAGACAGCGGGGGTCGGCAGTTCTTC.

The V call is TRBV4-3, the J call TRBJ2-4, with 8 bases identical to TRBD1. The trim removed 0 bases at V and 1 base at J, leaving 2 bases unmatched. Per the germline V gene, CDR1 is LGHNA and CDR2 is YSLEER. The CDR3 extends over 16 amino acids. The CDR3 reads CASSQEDRAAKNIQYF. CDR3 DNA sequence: TGCGCCAGCAGCCAAGAGGACAGGGCGGCCAAAAACATTCAGTACTTC.

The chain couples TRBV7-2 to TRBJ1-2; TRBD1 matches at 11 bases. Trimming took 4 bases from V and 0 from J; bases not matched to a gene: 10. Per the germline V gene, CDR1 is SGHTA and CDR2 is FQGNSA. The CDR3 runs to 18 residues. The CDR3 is CASSWTGGETLANYGYTF. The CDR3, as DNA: TGTGCCAGCAGCTGGACAGGGGGCGAGACCTTAGCTAACTATGGCTACACCTTC.

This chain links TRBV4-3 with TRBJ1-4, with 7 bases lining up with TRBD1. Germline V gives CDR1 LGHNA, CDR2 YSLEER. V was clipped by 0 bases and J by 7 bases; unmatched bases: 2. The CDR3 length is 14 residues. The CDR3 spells CASSQDRGPEKLFF. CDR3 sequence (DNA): TGCGCCAGCAGCCAAGATAGGGGGCCTGAAAAACTGTTTTTT.

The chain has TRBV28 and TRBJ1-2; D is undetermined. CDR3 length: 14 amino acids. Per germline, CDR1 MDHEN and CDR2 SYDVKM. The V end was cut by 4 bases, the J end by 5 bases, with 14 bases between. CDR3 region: CASSSPLLGYGYTF. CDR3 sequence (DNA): TGTGCCAGCAGTTCCCCTTTGTTGGGGTATGGCTACACCTTC.

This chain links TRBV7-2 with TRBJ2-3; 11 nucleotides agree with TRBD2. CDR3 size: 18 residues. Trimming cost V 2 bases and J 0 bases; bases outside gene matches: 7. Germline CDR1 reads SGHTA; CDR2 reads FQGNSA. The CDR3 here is CASSLSPLAGGSTDTQYF. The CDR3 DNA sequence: TGTGCCAGCAGCTTAAGCCCTCTAGCGGGGGGCAGCACAGATACGCAGTATTTT.

This chain's CDR3 is CSVEDNRDRANEQYF. The DNA for the CDR3 is TGCAGCGTTGAAGACAACCGGGACAGGGCGAACGAGCAGTACTTC. This chain links TRBV29-1 with TRBJ2-7, with 9 bases matching TRBD1. V was pared by 0 bases and J by 5 bases, with 8 bases of the junction left unmatched. This CDR3 is 15 amino acids long. In germline, CDR1 is SQVTM, CDR2 ANQGSEA.

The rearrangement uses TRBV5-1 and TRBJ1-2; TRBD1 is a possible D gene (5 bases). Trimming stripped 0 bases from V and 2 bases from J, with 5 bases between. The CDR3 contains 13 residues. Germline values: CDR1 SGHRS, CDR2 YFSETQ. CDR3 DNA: TGCGCCAGCAGCTTGGGGGGGAACTATGGCTACACCTTC. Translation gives CASSLGGNYGYTF.

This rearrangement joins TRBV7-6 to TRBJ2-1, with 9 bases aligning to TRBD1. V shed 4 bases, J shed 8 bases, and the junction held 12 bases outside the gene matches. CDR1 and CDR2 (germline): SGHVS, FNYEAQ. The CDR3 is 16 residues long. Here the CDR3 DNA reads TGTGCCAGCAGCTCCCCCCTGGGACAGGGAGGTGATGAGCAGTTCTTC. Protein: CASSSPLGQGGDEQFF.

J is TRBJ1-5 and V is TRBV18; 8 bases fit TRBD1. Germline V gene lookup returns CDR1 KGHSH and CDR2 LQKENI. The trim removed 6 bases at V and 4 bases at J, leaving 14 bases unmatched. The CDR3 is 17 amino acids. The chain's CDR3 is CASSYMTGVGTNQPQHF. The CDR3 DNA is TGTGCCAGCTCCTACATGACAGGGGTAGGTACTAATCAGCCCCAGCATTTT.

The CDR3 is CASSLRVEQFF. CDR3 nucleotide sequence: TGTGCCAGCAGCCTCCGAGTGGAGCAGTTCTTC. The chain links TRBV7-2 to TRBJ2-1, with no clear D. V was trimmed by 5 bases and J by 10 bases, leaving 9 bases between them. Looked up from germline, CDR1 is SGHTA and CDR2 is FQGNSA. This CDR3 contains 11 residues.

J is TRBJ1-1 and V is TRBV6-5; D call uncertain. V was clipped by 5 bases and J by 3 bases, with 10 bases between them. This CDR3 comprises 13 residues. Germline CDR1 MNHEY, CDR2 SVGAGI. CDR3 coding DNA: TGTGCCAGCAGTCACCGGGCGTACACTGAAGCTTTCTTT. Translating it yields CASSHRAYTEAFF.